This TCR beta chain was profiled in a study of T cells in tuberculosis. Across the study: This South African cohort compared adolescents with or without latent tuberculosis against adults with active tuberculosis. Points from the study as a whole: Cases with active tuberculosis were adults, while controls were adolescents. The TCR-beta difference was not significant; alpha differences partly reflected length. Active tuberculosis alpha repertoires lay closer to GMM-specific TCRs than controls'.

Regarding this clone: Its antigen is not known.

Clones were sequenced by immunoSEQ multiplex PCR, and TCRdb holds only the in-frame ones, with some missing. The sample holds more than 35,000 clones; roughly 93% are singletons and the top ten take 12%. This CDR3 has 14 residues. Trimming took 1 base from V and 8 from J; bases not matched to a gene: 3. The germline gives CDR1 SEHNR, CDR2 FQNEAQ (reference sequence). The sample taken for sequencing was PBMCs. This TCR derives from a donor aged 10-30 years with latent tuberculosis or without tuberculosis infection. Some clones in this sample may be carry-over from other donors' samples. The genes are TRBV7-9 and TRBJ1-1, with 11 bases lining up with TRBD1. The CDR3 nucleotides read TGTGCCAGCAGCTTAGAGGACAGGGGGCGGGAAGCTTTCTTT. It translates to CASSLEDRGREAFF. Filled out from reference TRBV7-9 and TRBJ1-1, the complete variable domain reads DTGVSQNPRHKITKRGQNVTFRCDPISEHNRLYWYRQTLGQGPEFLTYFQNEAQLEKSRLLSDRFSAERPKGSFSTLEIQRTEQGDSAMYLCASSLEDRGREAFFGQGTRLTVV.